This is a list of T cell receptor beta chains from one sample in a study of blood T cell repertoires in COVID-19. Profiling relied on immunoSEQ multiplex PCR, and the TCRdb table lists in-frame clones only, not all of them. The sample gives tens of thousands of clones, approximately 89% of which show up once; 11% is in the top ten. Sequencing input: peripheral blood. These receptors were taken from a man older than 75 with acute or convalescent COVID-19. Both conserved end residues are part of each CDR3. The order of the fields is D gene, clone size, CDR3 length, V gene, J gene, CDR3 protein, CDR3 DNA. D genes are given only for firm matches. Only part of the rows carry a size: once, few, many, or a class if the clone is expanded.

d_gene: TRBD2
abundance: .
len: 16
v_gene: TRBV12-5
j_gene: TRBJ2-5
CDR3aa: CASGLVLAGIVETQYF
CDR3nt: TGTGCTAGTGGTTTGGTACTAGCGGGAATTGTAGAGACCCAGTACTTC

d_gene: TRBD1
abundance: once
len: 15
v_gene: TRBV6-5
j_gene: TRBJ2-1
CDR3aa: CASSQSGTGGLGQFF
CDR3nt: TGTGCCAGCAGTCAGTCCGGGACAGGGGGATTGGGGCAGTTCTTC

d_gene: .
abundance: .
len: 13
v_gene: TRBV6-5
j_gene: TRBJ2-2
CDR3aa: CASLPPEAGELFF
CDR3nt: TGTGCCAGCTTACCTCCAGAAGCCGGGGAGCTGTTTTTT

d_gene: TRBD1
abundance: .
len: 14
v_gene: TRBV6-1
j_gene: TRBJ1-5
CDR3aa: CASSDTGQNQPQHF
CDR3nt: TGTGCCAGCAGTGACACGGGACAGAATCAGCCCCAGCATTTT

d_gene: TRBD1
abundance: .
len: 17
v_gene: TRBV11-3
j_gene: TRBJ2-2
CDR3aa: CASSGLTGGPYTGELFF
CDR3nt: TGTGCCAGCAGCGGCTTGACAGGGGGTCCATACACCGGGGAGCTGTTTTTT

d_gene: .
abundance: .
len: 15
v_gene: TRBV14
j_gene: TRBJ2-7
CDR3aa: CASSQVKGMSTEQYF
CDR3nt: TGTGCCAGCAGCCAAGTTAAGGGGATGTCTACGGAGCAGTACTTC

d_gene: .
abundance: .
len: 16
v_gene: TRBV5-1
j_gene: TRBJ1-1
CDR3aa: CASSPGTSVSGAEAFF
CDR3nt: TGCGCCAGCAGCCCCGGGACTAGCGTCAGTGGCGCTGAAGCTTTCTTT

d_gene: .
abundance: .
len: 13
v_gene: TRBV19
j_gene: TRBJ2-5
CDR3aa: CASSRFDQETQYF
CDR3nt: TGTGCCAGTAGTCGGTTTGACCAAGAGACCCAGTACTTC

d_gene: TRBD1
abundance: few
len: 15
v_gene: TRBV9
j_gene: TRBJ1-1
CDR3aa: CASSVEGQGRTEAFF
CDR3nt: TGTGCCAGCAGCGTAGAGGGACAGGGACGCACTGAAGCTTTCTTT

d_gene: TRBD1
abundance: .
len: 15
v_gene: TRBV7-9
j_gene: TRBJ2-3
CDR3aa: CASSPGDSLTDTQYF
CDR3nt: TGTGCCAGCAGCCCCGGGGACAGCCTCACAGATACGCAGTATTTT

d_gene: TRBD1
abundance: few
len: 10
v_gene: TRBV20-1
j_gene: TRBJ1-2
CDR3aa: CSASDTGGAF
CDR3nt: TGCAGTGCTTCTGATACAGGGGGGGCCTTC

d_gene: TRBD1
abundance: .
len: 13
v_gene: TRBV19
j_gene: TRBJ2-3
CDR3aa: CATADRGTDTQYF
CDR3nt: TGTGCCACCGCGGACAGGGGCACAGATACGCAGTATTTT

d_gene: .
abundance: .
len: 15
v_gene: TRBV19
j_gene: TRBJ1-3
CDR3aa: CASSIKELAGNTIYF
CDR3nt: TGTGCCAGTAGTATAAAGGAACTAGCCGGAAACACCATATATTTT

d_gene: .
abundance: .
len: 15
v_gene: TRBV7-9
j_gene: TRBJ1-2
CDR3aa: CASTTQAGANYGYTF
CDR3nt: TGTGCCAGCACCACTCAGGCAGGGGCAAACTATGGCTACACCTTC

d_gene: TRBD1
abundance: .
len: 16
v_gene: TRBV25-1
j_gene: TRBJ1-1
CDR3aa: CASSEYGGQGNTEAFF
CDR3nt: TGTGCCAGCAGTGAATATGGGGGACAGGGGAACACTGAAGCTTTCTTT

d_gene: .
abundance: .
len: 13
v_gene: TRBV7-8
j_gene: TRBJ2-7
CDR3aa: CASSFTSSYEQYF
CDR3nt: TGTGCCAGCAGCTTTACTAGCTCCTACGAGCAGTACTTC

d_gene: TRBD1
abundance: .
len: 15
v_gene: TRBV28
j_gene: TRBJ1-6
CDR3aa: CASTDGGTGNSPLHF
CDR3nt: TGTGCCAGCACCGACGGCGGGACAGGGAATTCACCCCTCCACTTT

d_gene: .
abundance: .
len: 15
v_gene: TRBV18
j_gene: TRBJ1-3
CDR3aa: CASSPSGSSGNTIYF
CDR3nt: TGTGCCAGCTCACCATCGGGTAGCTCTGGAAACACCATATATTTT

d_gene: .
abundance: .
len: 12
v_gene: TRBV28
j_gene: TRBJ1-2
CDR3aa: CATFGGAYGYTF
CDR3nt: TGTGCCACCTTCGGAGGCGCGTATGGCTACACCTTC

d_gene: TRBD1
abundance: .
len: 17
v_gene: TRBV24-1
j_gene: TRBJ2-1
CDR3aa: CATSDLKGQGSYNEQFF
CDR3nt: TGTGCCACCAGTGATTTGAAGGGACAGGGGTCCTACAATGAGCAGTTCTTC

d_gene: TRBD2
abundance: .
len: 17
v_gene: TRBV11-2
j_gene: TRBJ2-3
CDR3aa: CASSLKLAGTSTDTQYF
CDR3nt: TGTGCCAGCAGCTTAAAGCTAGCGGGGACTAGCACAGATACGCAGTATTTT

d_gene: TRBD2
abundance: .
len: 14
v_gene: TRBV6-5
j_gene: TRBJ2-7
CDR3aa: CASSPGTSSYEQYF
CDR3nt: TGTGCCAGCAGTCCCGGGACTAGTTCGTACGAGCAGTACTTC

d_gene: .
abundance: .
len: 13
v_gene: TRBV3-1/TRBV3-2
j_gene: TRBJ2-2
CDR3aa: CASSPLVTGELFF
CDR3nt: TGTGCCAGCAGCCCCCTTGTCACCGGGGAGCTGTTTTTT

d_gene: TRBD1
abundance: .
len: 15
v_gene: TRBV7-9
j_gene: TRBJ1-2
CDR3aa: CASSSTGVSNYGYTF
CDR3nt: TGTGCCAGCAGCTCGACAGGGGTTTCTAACTATGGCTACACCTTC

d_gene: .
abundance: .
len: 13
v_gene: TRBV6-5
j_gene: TRBJ1-1
CDR3aa: CASSVTGPTEAFF
CDR3nt: TGTGCCAGCAGCGTAACAGGCCCCACTGAAGCTTTCTTT

d_gene: .
abundance: .
len: 16
v_gene: TRBV5-8
j_gene: TRBJ2-1
CDR3aa: CASSLASGSSYNEQFF
CDR3nt: TGTGCCAGCAGCTTGGCGTCCGGGAGCTCCTACAATGAGCAGTTCTTC

d_gene: .
abundance: once
len: 17
v_gene: TRBV11-3
j_gene: TRBJ2-2
CDR3aa: CASSSLRPLSGTGELFF
CDR3nt: TGTGCCAGCAGCTCCTTGCGCCCACTAAGCGGCACCGGGGAGCTGTTTTTT

d_gene: TRBD2
abundance: .
len: 13
v_gene: TRBV3-1/TRBV3-2
j_gene: TRBJ2-1
CDR3aa: CASRVAGAHEQFF
CDR3nt: TGTGCCAGCAGGGTAGCGGGAGCCCATGAGCAGTTCTTC

d_gene: TRBD1
abundance: .
len: 13
v_gene: TRBV19
j_gene: TRBJ1-2
CDR3aa: CASRMTGSYGYTF
CDR3nt: TGTGCCAGTAGGATGACAGGGTCGTATGGCTACACCTTC

d_gene: .
abundance: .
len: 16
v_gene: TRBV30
j_gene: TRBJ1-1
CDR3aa: CAWSVRRAQVNTEAFF
CDR3nt: TGTGCCTGGAGTGTACGGAGGGCCCAAGTGAACACTGAAGCTTTCTTT

d_gene: .
abundance: .
len: 15
v_gene: TRBV19
j_gene: TRBJ1-4
CDR3aa: CASSMSQGQYEKLFF
CDR3nt: TGTGCCAGTAGTATGTCGCAGGGGCAGTACGAAAAACTGTTTTTT